Listed below are T cell receptor beta chains from one sample, sequenced in a study of CD8+ T cells in alopecia areata. This table comes from immunoSEQ multiplex PCR, and its TCRdb copy is limited to in-frame clones, with some not included. The data contain approximately 11,000 clones, approximately 60% of them singletons. Sequenced material: skin, taken at week 0. These receptors were obtained from a human donor with alopecia areata. CDR3s include the opening cysteine and the closing phenylalanine or tryptophan. Fields, in order: V gene, D gene, J gene, clone size, CDR3 DNA, CDR3 protein. A D gene is named only where the DNA matches it firmly. Size is stated for part of the rows, as once, few or many counts, or as a class when the clone is expanded.

TRBV7-9,TRBD1,TRBJ1-2,NA,TGTGCCAGCAGCCAAAACAGGGGGGGAATCTATGGCTACACCTTC,CASSQNRGGIYGYTF
TRBV2,NA,TRBJ2-4,NA,TGTGCCAGCAGTGGTAGTCGGGTTCAAGGAAACATTCAGTACTTC,CASSGSRVQGNIQYF
TRBV4-2,NA,TRBJ2-3,NA,TGTGCCAGCAGCCAAGGGGTACGGGAGAAGGATACGCAGTATTTT,CASSQGVREKDTQYF
TRBV11-2,NA,TRBJ2-2,NA,TGTGCCAGCAGCTTAGCTCGTGTCGGGACCGGGGAGCTGTTTTTT,CASSLARVGTGELFF
TRBV9,NA,TRBJ1-2,once,TGTGCCAGCAGCTTGACAGTCGGCTATGGCTACACCTTC,CASSLTVGYGYTF
TRBV2,NA,TRBJ1-1,NA,TGTGCCAGCAAGGAGCGAATTATGAACACTGAAGCTTTCTTT,CASKERIMNTEAFF
TRBV27,NA,TRBJ2-5,few,TGTGCCAGCAGTCCAGGCGTGGGTCGGTACCAAGAGACCCAGTACTTC,CASSPGVGRYQETQYF
TRBV30,TRBD1,TRBJ1-1,NA,TGTGCCTGGAGTGCAGGACAGGGGAGGTGGTTTAGGACTGAAGCTTTCTTT,CAWSAGQGRWFRTEAFF
TRBV11-2,NA,TRBJ1-3,NA,TGTGCCAGCAGCCGTGGCGGAGGGACAAACACCATATATTTT,CASSRGGGTNTIYF
TRBV19,NA,TRBJ1-1,NA,TGTGCCAGTAGGAGTGGGAGCACTGAAGCTTTCTTT,CASRSGSTEAFF
TRBV19,TRBD2,TRBJ2-7,NA,TGTGCCAGTAGTCCCCGGACTAGCGGGATCGTGTACGAGCAGTACTTC,CASSPRTSGIVYEQYF
TRBV6-6,NA,TRBJ1-1,NA,TGTGCCAGCAACCCCAGCGGAGAAATTGAAGCTTTCTTT,CASNPSGEIEAFF
TRBV5-4,TRBD1,TRBJ2-2,once,TGTGCCAGCAGCTCACAGGGGACCGGGGAGCTGTTTTTT,CASSSQGTGELFF
TRBV5-1,TRBD1,TRBJ1-1,NA,TGCGCCAGCAGCCGACGACAGGGAACGAACACTGAAGCTTTCTTT,CASSRRQGTNTEAFF
TRBV2,TRBD1,TRBJ2-6,NA,TGTGCCAACCTATGGGACAGGTATGCTGGGGCCAACGTCCTGACTTTC,CANLWDRYAGANVLTF
TRBV5-1,TRBD1,TRBJ1-1,NA,TGCGCCAGCAGCTTCGAGGGGGCCACTGAAGCTTTCTTT,CASSFEGATEAFF
TRBV19,NA,TRBJ1-1,NA,TGTGCCAGTACCCAATTCGACGGAATGAACACTGAAGCTTTCTTT,CASTQFDGMNTEAFF
TRBV7-9,TRBD2,TRBJ2-7,few,TGTGCCAGCAGCTTAGGTTGGGCGCTAGCGGGAGAAAGGTCCTACGAGCAGTACTTC,CASSLGWALAGERSYEQYF
TRBV9,NA,TRBJ2-7,NA,TGTGCCAGCAGCGTAGAGGCCAGGAGCTCCTACGAGCAGTACTTC,CASSVEARSSYEQYF
TRBV2,TRBD1,TRBJ1-2,NA,TGTGCCAGCAGTGAAGGGGACAGGGTGCATGGCTACACCTTC,CASSEGDRVHGYTF
TRBV2,NA,TRBJ1-1,NA,TGTGCCAGCCTACCCCAGGGAATGGTGAACACTGAAGCTTTCTTT,CASLPQGMVNTEAFF
TRBV6-5,NA,TRBJ2-7,NA,TGTGCCAGCTCGACAGCCGCCTACGAGCAGTACTTC,CASSTAAYEQYF
TRBV6-4,NA,TRBJ2-2,NA,TGTGCCAGCAGTCCGACGGCGAACACCGGGGAGCTGTTTTTT,CASSPTANTGELFF
TRBV7-3,NA,TRBJ2-1,NA,TGTGCCAGCAGCTTAGGGAGGGTGGGGGGGGCTGAGCAGTTCTTC,CASSLGRVGGAEQFF
TRBV19,NA,TRBJ1-5,few,TGTGCCAGTAGTACAGGGTTTTGGAGCAATCAGCCCCAGCATTTT,CASSTGFWSNQPQHF
TRBV6-1,TRBD1,TRBJ2-2,NA,TGTGCCAGCACTGACCGGGACAGGGGCGACACCGGGGAGCTGTTTTTT,CASTDRDRGDTGELFF